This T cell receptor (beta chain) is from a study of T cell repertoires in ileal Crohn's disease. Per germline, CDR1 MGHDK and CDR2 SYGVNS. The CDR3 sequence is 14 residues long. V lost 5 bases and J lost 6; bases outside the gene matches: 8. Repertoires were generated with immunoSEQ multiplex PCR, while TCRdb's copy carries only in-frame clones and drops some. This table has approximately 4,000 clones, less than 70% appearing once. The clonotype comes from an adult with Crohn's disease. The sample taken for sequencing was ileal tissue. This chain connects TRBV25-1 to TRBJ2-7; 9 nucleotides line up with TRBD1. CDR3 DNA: TGTGCCAGCAGTAACTGGACAGGGGCAGGCGAGCAGTACTTC. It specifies CASSNWTGAGEQYF.